The 3 T cell receptor beta chains below come from one sample, sequenced in a study of T cells in Graves' hyperthyroidism and ophthalmopathy. TCR beta CDR3 sequences were amplified from RNA transcripts. Carried out on the TCR CDR3, a first-round RT-PCR used the HTBI primer set. TCRdb reprocessed the multiplex PCR reads via MiXCR and lists one record per CDR3 protein. The table shows hundreds of thousands of distinct CDR3 sequences, with approximately 14% occurring only once. Sequences were obtained from blood. The receptors here all came from a woman aged 25 to 39 with Graves' hyperthyroidism.

The rearrangement uses TRBV5-4 and TRBJ2-3; the match to TRBD2 covers 7 bases. Germline-derived CDR1 and CDR2 are SGHNT and YYREEE (reference sequence). V was pared by 0 bases and J by 5 bases, with 9 bases of the junction left unmatched. The CDR3 length is 16 residues. Here the CDR3 reads CASSLGDAGARDTQYF. The CDR3, as DNA: TGTGCCAGCAGCTTGGGGGACGCGGGAGCGAGAGATACGCAGTATTTT. Full variable domain (missing parts from reference TRBV5-4 and TRBJ2-3): ETGVTQSPTHLIKTRGQQVTLRCSSQSGHNTVSWYQQALGQGPQFIFQYYREEENGRGNFPPRFSGLQFPNYSSELNVNALELDDSALYLCASSLGDAGARDTQYFGPGTRLTVL.

The gene calls are TRBV6-4 and TRBJ2-3; weak D call: TRBD2 (7 bases). The V end was cut by 3 bases, the J end by 2 bases, with 12 bases between. Germline CDR1 is MRHNA and CDR2 is SNTAGT. This CDR3 spans 15 amino acids. The CDR3 loop is CASSERGGSTDTQYF. In nucleotides, the CDR3 is TGTGCCAGCAGTGAGAGGGGGGGGTCCACAGATACGCAGTATTTT.

This clonotype was counted many times. J is TRBJ1-6 and V is TRBV28; no clear D. The CDR3 totals 15 residues. The V gene's germline CDR1 is MDHEN and CDR2 SYDVKM. Trimming took off 3 bases at V and 6 bases at J, with 12 bases between the two ends. For the CDR3, the DNA is TGTGCCAGCAGTTTCGACGGCGGAGCTAATTCACCCCTCCACTTT. It codes for CASSFDGGANSPLHF.